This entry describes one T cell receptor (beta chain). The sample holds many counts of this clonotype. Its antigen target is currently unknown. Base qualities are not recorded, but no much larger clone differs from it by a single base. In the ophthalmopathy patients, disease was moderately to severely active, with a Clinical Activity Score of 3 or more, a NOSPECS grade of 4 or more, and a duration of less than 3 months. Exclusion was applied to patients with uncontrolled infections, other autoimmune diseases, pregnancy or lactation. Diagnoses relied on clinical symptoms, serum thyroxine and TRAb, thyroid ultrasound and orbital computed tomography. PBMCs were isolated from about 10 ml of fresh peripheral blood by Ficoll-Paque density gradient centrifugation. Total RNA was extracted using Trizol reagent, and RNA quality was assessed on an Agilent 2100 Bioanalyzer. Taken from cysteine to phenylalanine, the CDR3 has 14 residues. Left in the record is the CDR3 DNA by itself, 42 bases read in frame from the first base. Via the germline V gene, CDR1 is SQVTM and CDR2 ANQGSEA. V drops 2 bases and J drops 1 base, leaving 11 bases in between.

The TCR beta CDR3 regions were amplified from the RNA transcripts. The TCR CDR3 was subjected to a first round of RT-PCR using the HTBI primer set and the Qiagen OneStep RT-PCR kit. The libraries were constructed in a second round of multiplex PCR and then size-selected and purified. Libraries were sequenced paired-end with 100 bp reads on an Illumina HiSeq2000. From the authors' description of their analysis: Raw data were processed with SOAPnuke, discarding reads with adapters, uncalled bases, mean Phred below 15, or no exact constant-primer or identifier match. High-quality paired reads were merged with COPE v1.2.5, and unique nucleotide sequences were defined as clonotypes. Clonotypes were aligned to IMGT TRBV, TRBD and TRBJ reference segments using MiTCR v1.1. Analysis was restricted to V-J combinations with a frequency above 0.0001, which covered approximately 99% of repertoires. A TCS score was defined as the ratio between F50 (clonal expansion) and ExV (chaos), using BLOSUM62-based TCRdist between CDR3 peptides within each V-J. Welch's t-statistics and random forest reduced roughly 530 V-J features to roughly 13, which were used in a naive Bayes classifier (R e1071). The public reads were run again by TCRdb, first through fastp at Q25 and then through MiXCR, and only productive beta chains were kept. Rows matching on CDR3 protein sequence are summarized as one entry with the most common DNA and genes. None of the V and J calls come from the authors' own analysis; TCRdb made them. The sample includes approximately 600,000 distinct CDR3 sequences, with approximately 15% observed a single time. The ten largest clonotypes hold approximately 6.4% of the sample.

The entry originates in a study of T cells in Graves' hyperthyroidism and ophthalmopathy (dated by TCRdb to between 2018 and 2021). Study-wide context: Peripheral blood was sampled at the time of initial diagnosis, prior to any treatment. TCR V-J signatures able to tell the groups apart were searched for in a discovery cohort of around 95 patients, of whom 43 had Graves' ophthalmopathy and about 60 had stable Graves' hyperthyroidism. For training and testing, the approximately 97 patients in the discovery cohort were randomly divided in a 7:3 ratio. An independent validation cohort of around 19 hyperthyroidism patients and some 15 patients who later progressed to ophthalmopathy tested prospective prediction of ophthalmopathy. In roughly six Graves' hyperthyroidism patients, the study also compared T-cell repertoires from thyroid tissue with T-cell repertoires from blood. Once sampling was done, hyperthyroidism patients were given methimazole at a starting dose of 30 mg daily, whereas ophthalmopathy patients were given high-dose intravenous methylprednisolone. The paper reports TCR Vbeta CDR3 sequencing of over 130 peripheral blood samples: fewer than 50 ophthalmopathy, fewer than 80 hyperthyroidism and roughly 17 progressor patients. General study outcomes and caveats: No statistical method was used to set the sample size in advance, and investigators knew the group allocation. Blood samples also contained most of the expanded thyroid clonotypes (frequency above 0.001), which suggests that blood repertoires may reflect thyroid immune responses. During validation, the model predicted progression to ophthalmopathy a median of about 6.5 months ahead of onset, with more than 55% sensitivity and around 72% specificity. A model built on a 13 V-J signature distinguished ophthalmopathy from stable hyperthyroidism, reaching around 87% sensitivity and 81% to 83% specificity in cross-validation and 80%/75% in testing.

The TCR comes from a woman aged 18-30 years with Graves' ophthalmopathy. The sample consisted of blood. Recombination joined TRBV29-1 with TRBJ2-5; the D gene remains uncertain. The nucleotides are TGCAGCGTTGAATTCGCTGGGTCCCAAGAGACCCAGTACTTC. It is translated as CSVEFAGSQETQYF.